This T cell receptor (beta chain) was profiled in a study of T cell repertoires in cytomegalovirus infection. Overall study context: Indicated by public TCR beta signatures were CMV infection and matching HLA type.

The CDR3 sequence is 14 residues long. Trimming shortened V by 5 bases and J by 8 bases, and 16 bases separated the two germline ends. Germline V lookup: CDR1 LNHDA, CDR2 SQIVND (reference sequence). As to this clonotype: Antigen unknown.

Study results and caveats: Summed public TCR beta family frequency identified CMV carriers bearing the relevant HLA. Dominating the ex vivo response were TCR beta clonotypes that were CMV-specific and HLA-C-restricted.

TCRdb passed the reads through MiXCR, listing each CDR3 protein once. The sample records 180,000 or so distinct CDR3 sequences, 17% being singletons. This receptor was taken from a human donor in good health (CMV status not recorded). Some clones in this sample may be carry-over from other donors' samples. V and J are TRBV19 and TRBJ2-1, with D possibly matching TRBD1 (7 bases). Sequences were obtained from CD8+ T cells from PBMCs. The CDR3 DNA reads as TGTGCCAGTAGTCAGGGGGGCGAGGGCGATGAGCAGTTCTTC. This encodes CASSQGGEGDEQFF.